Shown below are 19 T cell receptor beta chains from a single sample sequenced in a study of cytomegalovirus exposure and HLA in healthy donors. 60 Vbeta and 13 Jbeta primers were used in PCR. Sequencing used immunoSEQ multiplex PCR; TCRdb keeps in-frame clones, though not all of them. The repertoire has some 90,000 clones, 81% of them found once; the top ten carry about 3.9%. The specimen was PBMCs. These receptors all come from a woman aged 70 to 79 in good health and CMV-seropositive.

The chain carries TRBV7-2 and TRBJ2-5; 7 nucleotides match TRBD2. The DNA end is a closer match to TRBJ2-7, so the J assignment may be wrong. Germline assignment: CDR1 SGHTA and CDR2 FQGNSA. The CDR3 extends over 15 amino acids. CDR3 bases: TGTGCCAGCAGCTTATGGGCGGGAGTATCCTACGAGCAGTACTTC. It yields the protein CASSLWAGVSYEQYF.

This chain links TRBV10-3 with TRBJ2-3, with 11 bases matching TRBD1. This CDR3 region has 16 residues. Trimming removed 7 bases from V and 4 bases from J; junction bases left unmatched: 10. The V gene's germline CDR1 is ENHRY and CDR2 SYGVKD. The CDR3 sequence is CAIKGIRTGGPDTQYF. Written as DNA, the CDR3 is TGTGCCATCAAGGGGATTAGGACAGGGGGCCCAGATACGCAGTATTTT.

CDR3 sequence reads: CASSPPGYPSEQYF. The CDR3 DNA is TGTGCCAGCTCACCACCGGGCTACCCCTCCGAGCAGTACTTC. The V gene is TRBV18, the J gene TRBJ2-7; D not resolved. Per the germline V gene, CDR1 is KGHSH and CDR2 is LQKENI. The CDR3 sequence is 14 residues long. Trimming pared 0 bases from V and 6 bases from J, leaving 12 bases between.

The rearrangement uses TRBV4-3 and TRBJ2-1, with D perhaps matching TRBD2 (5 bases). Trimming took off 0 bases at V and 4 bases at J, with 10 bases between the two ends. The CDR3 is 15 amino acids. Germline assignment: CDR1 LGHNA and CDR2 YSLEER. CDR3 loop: CASSQEALAYNEQFF. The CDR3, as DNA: TGCGCCAGCAGCCAAGAGGCTCTAGCTTACAATGAGCAGTTCTTC.

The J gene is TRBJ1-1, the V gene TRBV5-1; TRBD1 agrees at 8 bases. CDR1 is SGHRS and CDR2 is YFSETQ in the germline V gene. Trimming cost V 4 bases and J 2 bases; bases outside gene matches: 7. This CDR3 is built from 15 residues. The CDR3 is CASSPRDRRNTEAFF. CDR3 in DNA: TGCGCCAGCAGCCCGAGGGACAGGCGAAACACTGAAGCTTTCTTT.

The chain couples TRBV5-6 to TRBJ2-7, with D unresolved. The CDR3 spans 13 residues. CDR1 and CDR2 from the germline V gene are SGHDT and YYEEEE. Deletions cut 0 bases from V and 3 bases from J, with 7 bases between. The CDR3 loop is CASSLVDNYEQYF. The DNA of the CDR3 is TGTGCCAGCAGCTTGGTTGACAACTACGAGCAGTACTTC.

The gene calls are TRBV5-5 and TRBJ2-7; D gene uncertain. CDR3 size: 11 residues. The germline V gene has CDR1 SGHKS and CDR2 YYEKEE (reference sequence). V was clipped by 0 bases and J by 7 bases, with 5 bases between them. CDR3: CASSLAKEQYF. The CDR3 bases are TGTGCCAGCAGCTTGGCAAAAGAGCAGTACTTC.

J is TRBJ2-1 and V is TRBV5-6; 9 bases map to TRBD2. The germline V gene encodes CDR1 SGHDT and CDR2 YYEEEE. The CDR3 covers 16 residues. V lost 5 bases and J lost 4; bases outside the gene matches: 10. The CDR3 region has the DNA TGTGCCAGCAGAGGGCGGGCGGGAGGGCCGTACAATGAGCAGTTCTTC. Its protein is CASRGRAGGPYNEQFF.

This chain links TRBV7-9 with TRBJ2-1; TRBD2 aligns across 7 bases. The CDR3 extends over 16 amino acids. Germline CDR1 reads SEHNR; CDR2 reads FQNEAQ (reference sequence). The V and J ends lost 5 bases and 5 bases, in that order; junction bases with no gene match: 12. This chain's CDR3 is CASSPDSSGLDNEQFF. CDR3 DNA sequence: TGTGCCAGCAGCCCAGATTCTAGCGGTCTTGACAATGAGCAGTTCTTC.

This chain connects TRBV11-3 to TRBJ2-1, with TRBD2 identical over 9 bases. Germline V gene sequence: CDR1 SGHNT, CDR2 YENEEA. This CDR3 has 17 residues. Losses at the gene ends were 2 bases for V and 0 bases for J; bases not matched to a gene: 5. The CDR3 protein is CASSLLAGKVSYNEQFF. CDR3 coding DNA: TGTGCCAGCAGCTTACTAGCGGGAAAGGTCTCCTACAATGAGCAGTTCTTC.

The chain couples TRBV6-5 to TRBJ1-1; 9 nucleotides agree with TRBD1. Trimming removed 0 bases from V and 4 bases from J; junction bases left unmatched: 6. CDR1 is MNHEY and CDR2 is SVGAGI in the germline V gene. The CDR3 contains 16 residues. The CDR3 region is CASSYSQGAGVTEAFF. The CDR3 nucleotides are TGTGCCAGCAGTTACTCACAGGGGGCAGGGGTCACTGAAGCTTTCTTT.

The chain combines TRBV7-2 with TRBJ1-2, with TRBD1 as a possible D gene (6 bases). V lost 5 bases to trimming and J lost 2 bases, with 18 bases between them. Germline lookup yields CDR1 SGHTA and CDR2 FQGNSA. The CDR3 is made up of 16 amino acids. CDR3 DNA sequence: TGTGCCAGCAGCGCGCAAAACAGGGTGATGAACTATGGCTACACCTTC. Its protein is CASSAQNRVMNYGYTF.

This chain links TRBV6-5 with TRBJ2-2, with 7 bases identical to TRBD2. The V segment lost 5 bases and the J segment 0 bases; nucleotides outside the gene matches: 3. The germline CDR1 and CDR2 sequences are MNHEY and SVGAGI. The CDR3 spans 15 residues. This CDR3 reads CASSPGGSNTGELFF. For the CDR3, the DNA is TGTGCCAGCAGTCCCGGGGGGTCGAACACCGGGGAGCTGTTTTTT.

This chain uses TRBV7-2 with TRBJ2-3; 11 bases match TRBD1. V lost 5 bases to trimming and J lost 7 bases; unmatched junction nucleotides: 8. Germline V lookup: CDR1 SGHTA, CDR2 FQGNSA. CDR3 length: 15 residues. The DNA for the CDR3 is TGTGCCAGCAGCCTCGGACAGGGGGCCCCCAATACGCAGTATTTT. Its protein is CASSLGQGAPNTQYF.

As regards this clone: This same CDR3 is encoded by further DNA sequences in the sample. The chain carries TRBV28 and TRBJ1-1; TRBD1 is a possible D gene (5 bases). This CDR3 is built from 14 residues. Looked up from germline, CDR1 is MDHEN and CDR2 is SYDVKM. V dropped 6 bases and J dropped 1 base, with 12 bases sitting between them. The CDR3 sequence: CASRPGGTNTEAFF. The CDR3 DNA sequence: TGTGCCAGCAGGCCCGGGGGGACGAACACTGAAGCTTTCTTT.

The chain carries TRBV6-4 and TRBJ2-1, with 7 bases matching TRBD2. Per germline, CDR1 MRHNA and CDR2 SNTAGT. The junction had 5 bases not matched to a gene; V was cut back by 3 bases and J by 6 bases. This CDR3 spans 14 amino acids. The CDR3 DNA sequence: TGTGCCAGCAGTGAGGGGCGGGAGTCCAATGAGCAGTTCTTC. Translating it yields CASSEGRESNEQFF.

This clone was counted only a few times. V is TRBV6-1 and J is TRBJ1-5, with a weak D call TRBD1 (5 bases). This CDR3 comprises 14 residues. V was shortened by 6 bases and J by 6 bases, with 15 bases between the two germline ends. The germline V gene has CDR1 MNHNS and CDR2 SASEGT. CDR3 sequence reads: CASSARGRVQPQHF. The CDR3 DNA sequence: TGTGCCAGCAGCGCCCGGGGGAGGGTTCAGCCCCAGCATTTT.

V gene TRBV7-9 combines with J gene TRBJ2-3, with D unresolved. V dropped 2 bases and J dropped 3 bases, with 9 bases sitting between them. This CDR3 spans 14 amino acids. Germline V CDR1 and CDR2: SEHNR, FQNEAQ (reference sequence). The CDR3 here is CASSLLLETDTQYF. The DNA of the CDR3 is TGTGCCAGCAGCTTACTTCTAGAAACAGATACGCAGTATTTT.

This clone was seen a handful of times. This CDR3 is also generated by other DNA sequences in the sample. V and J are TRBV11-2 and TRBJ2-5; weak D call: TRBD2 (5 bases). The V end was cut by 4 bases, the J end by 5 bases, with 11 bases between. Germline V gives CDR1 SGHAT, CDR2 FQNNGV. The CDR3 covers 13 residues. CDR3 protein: CASSSGLGETQYF. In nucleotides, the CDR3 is TGTGCCAGCAGCTCCGGACTGGGGGAGACCCAGTACTTC.